The 5 T cell receptor beta chains below come from one sample, sequenced in a study of T cell clones after liver transplantation. Profiled with immunoSEQ multiplex PCR; TCRdb holds only in-frame clones, not every one. The data hold about 120,000 clones, with over 75% observed a single time. The input for sequencing was CD4+ T cells from blood, taken 12 months after liver transplant. The receptors here all came from a human patient who received a liver transplant. Some T cells may have come from the graft donor.

The rearrangement joins TRBV25-1 to TRBJ2-1; D is perhaps TRBD2 (6 bases). The CDR3 runs 13 residues. V gave up 8 bases and J gave up 7 bases, with 15 bases separating them. Germline loops: CDR1 MGHDK, CDR2 SYGVNS. This chain's CDR3 is CASEALGGNEQFF. Written as DNA, the CDR3 is TGTGCCAGCGAGGCACTCGGAGGGAATGAGCAGTTCTTC.

Only one count was recorded for this clone. This sequence joins TRBV12-5 and TRBJ2-3, with no clear D. Germline V lookup: CDR1 LGHNT, CDR2 FRNRAP. CDR3 size: 13 residues. V lost 10 bases to trimming and J lost 0 bases, with 11 bases between them. CDR3 sequence: CATATPSTDTQYF. As DNA, the CDR3 is TGTGCTACCGCCACCCCTAGCACAGATACGCAGTATTTT.

This chain joins TRBV29-1 and TRBJ2-3; no definite D call. This CDR3 has 14 amino acids. V was trimmed by 4 bases and J by 4 bases, leaving 15 bases between them. Germline V gene data show CDR1 as SQVTM and CDR2 as ANQGSEA. The CDR3 region has the DNA TGCAGCGTTGGTTTTGAAGTAGCTGCAGATACGCAGTATTTT. This sequence encodes CSVGFEVAADTQYF.

The chain combines TRBV5-6 with TRBJ1-1; D unclear. The ends were cut back, 1 base at V and 1 base at J, with 8 bases in the middle. Germline loops: CDR1 SGHDT, CDR2 YYEEEE. The CDR3 spans 14 residues. Here the CDR3 DNA reads TGTGCCAGCAGCTTGATTCAGTCGAACACTGAAGCTTTCTTT. Protein product: CASSLIQSNTEAFF.

The V call is TRBV2, the J call TRBJ2-1; the match to TRBD2 covers 7 bases. Germline V gene sequence: CDR1 SNHLY, CDR2 FYNNEI. With V trimmed by 10 bases and J by 6 bases, 9 bases remained unmatched. The CDR3 extends over 13 amino acids. The CDR3 loop reads CATERGLLNEQFF. CDR3 in DNA: TGTGCCACTGAGCGGGGACTCCTCAATGAGCAGTTCTTC.